The 13 T cell receptor beta chains below come from one sample, sequenced in a study of glioma-infiltrating T cells. TCR alpha and beta CDR3 regions were amplified from RNA using iRepertoire nested multiplex PCR. TCRdb independently ran MiXCR on the multiplex PCR reads; one entry per CDR3 protein. The profile shows fewer than 500,000 distinct CDR3 sequences, roughly 41% of them singletons. The sample consisted of glioma tissue, nonneoplastic brain tissue, or PBMCs (not recorded which). The source of these receptors is a human donor with low-grade glioma or glioblastoma, undergoing nonglioma brain surgery, or in good health (not recorded which).

This clonotype was detected only a few times. The chain joins TRBV6-1 to TRBJ2-7, with 7 bases matching TRBD1. This CDR3 comprises 14 residues. CDR1 is MNHNS, CDR2 SASEGT, per germline. The J segment lost 2 bases and the V segment lost 8 bases, leaving 9 bases of the junction unmatched. CDR3: CASDTGTVTYEQYF. DNA for the CDR3: TGTGCCAGCGATACCGGGACAGTCACCTACGAGCAGTACTTC.

Only a few counts were recorded for this clonotype. The V gene is TRBV3-1, the J gene TRBJ1-1; TRBD1 aligns across 9 bases. There are 16 residues in the CDR3. The germline gives CDR1 LGHDT, CDR2 YNNKEL (reference sequence). V trimming: 6 bases; J trimming: 1 base; junction bases outside the gene matches: 9. DNA for the CDR3: TGTGCCAGCAGACGTGGACAGGGGAGATCGAACACTGAAGCTTTCTTT. Translating it yields CASRRGQGRSNTEAFF.

This rearrangement joins TRBV4-1 to TRBJ2-3, with D perhaps being TRBD1 or TRBD2 (6 bases each). V lost 0 bases and J lost 8, with 21 bases in between. Germline CDR1 is MGHRA and CDR2 is YSYEKL. This CDR3 is 17 amino acids long. DNA of the CDR3: TGCGCCAGCAGCCAAGATGAGGGGGGTAGGGCCCGAGGTACGCAGTATTTT. It translates to CASSQDEGGRARGTQYF.

The V and J genes are TRBV4-1 and TRBJ2-3; the D is unclear. Germline CDR1 MGHRA, CDR2 YSYEKL. Trimming left V 1 base short and J 5 bases short, with 10 bases between. This CDR3 contains 14 residues. The CDR3 loop is CASSQGRIIDTQYF. The CDR3 DNA sequence: TGCGCCAGCAGCCAAGGGAGAATTATAGATACGCAGTATTTT.

This clonotype was recorded a few times. This chain links TRBV7-2 with TRBJ1-1; the D is unclear. Trimming cost V 7 bases and J 4 bases, with 10 bases left between them. The CDR3 covers 12 residues. Germline V gives CDR1 SGHTA, CDR2 FQGNSA. The CDR3 protein is CASTWSGTEAFF. CDR3 coding DNA: TGTGCCAGCACCTGGTCGGGCACTGAAGCTTTCTTT.

This clonotype was counted at least ten times. The chain links TRBV7-9 to TRBJ2-3, with 11 bases identical to TRBD2. V lost 3 bases, J lost 4 bases, and 0 bases stayed unmatched. Germline V CDR1 and CDR2: SEHNR, FQNEAQ (reference sequence). This CDR3 comprises 14 residues. The chain's CDR3 is CASSLGLAADTQYF. In DNA form, the CDR3 reads TGTGCCAGCAGCTTGGGACTAGCGGCAGATACGCAGTATTTT.

A word on this clonotype: Just one base apart from a much larger clone, this may be a read error. The gene calls are TRBV20-1 and TRBJ2-5; 14 bases agree with TRBD2. This CDR3 is built from 17 residues. Trimming at V came to 4 bases and at J to 5 bases, leaving 12 bases not matched to a gene. Germline V gene data show CDR1 as DFQATT and CDR2 as SNEGSKA (reference sequence). CDR3 region: CSATISGTSGSTETQYF. The CDR3 bases are TGCAGTGCTACGATATCAGGGACTAGCGGGAGTACGGAGACCCAGTACTTC.

Comments on this clonotype: Just one base apart from a much larger clone, this may be a read error. The rearrangement uses TRBV20-1 and TRBJ2-1; TRBD1 is a possible D gene (5 bases). There are 14 residues in the CDR3. The germline gives CDR1 DFQATT, CDR2 SNEGSKA (reference sequence). The CDR3 loop is CSAARSGQNNEQIF. In nucleotides, the CDR3 is TGCAGTGCCGCTAGGTCAGGGCAGAATAATGAGCAGATCTTC.

V usage is TRBV28 and J usage is TRBJ2-7, with 11 bases matching TRBD1. This CDR3 region has 19 residues. Germline trimming cut 6 bases from V and 3 bases from J; bases unmatched to any gene: 19. The germline CDR1 and CDR2 sequences are MDHEN and SYDVKM. The CDR3 here is CASSQRTGGESGLFYEQYF. As DNA, the CDR3 is TGTGCCAGCAGCCAACGGACAGGGGGCGAGTCGGGACTTTTCTACGAGCAGTACTTC.

In its sample, this clonotype was seen a few times. V gene TRBV6-4 combines with J gene TRBJ1-2; 9 positions agree with TRBD1. The germline V gene has CDR1 MRHNA and CDR2 SNTAGT. This CDR3 comprises 14 residues. J lost 10 bases, V lost 3 bases, and 9 bases had no gene match. CDR3 nucleotides: TGTGCCAGCAGTGATCACCGGGACAGGGATGACTACACCTTC. Translating gives CASSDHRDRDDYTF.

This clonotype was seen only a few times. The chain recombines TRBV10-3 with TRBJ1-3; D remains unclear. CDR3 size: 14 residues. Trimming took 2 bases from V and 4 from J, leaving 9 bases between them. Germline CDR1 and CDR2: ENHRY and SYGVKD. The CDR3 loop reads CAISEEPTGNTIYF. The CDR3 DNA follows: TGTGCCATCAGTGAGGAACCGACAGGAAACACCATATATTTT.

The V gene is TRBV9, the J gene TRBJ1-1, with D unclear. Germline V gene lookup returns CDR1 SGDLS and CDR2 YYNGEE. The CDR3 is 13 amino acids. The V end was cut by 6 bases, the J end by 5 bases, with 14 bases between. The DNA of the CDR3 is TGTGCCAGCAACTTTGGGGATCAAACTGAAGCTTTCTTT. It yields the protein CASNFGDQTEAFF. Supplemented by reference TRBV9 and TRBJ1-1, the full variable domain reads DSGVTQTPKHLITATGQRVTLRCSPRSGDLSVYWYQQSLDQGLQFLIQYYNGEERAKGNILERFSAQQFPDLHSELNLSSLELGDSALYFCASNFGDQTEAFFGQGTRLTVV.

This clonotype occurred once. A much larger clone sits a single nucleotide away, making a read error possible. The V gene is TRBV6-2 or TRBV6-3, the J gene TRBJ2-1; 10 positions agree with TRBD2. CDR1 MNHEY and CDR2 SVGEGT come from the germline V gene. The length of the CDR3 is 15 residues. With 5 bases clipped from V and 5 bases from J, the junction kept 6 bases outside the gene matches. As DNA, the CDR3 is TGTGCCAGCAGTGGGACTAGCGACAACCACAATGAGCAGTTCTTC. Translated: CASSGTSDNHNEQFF.